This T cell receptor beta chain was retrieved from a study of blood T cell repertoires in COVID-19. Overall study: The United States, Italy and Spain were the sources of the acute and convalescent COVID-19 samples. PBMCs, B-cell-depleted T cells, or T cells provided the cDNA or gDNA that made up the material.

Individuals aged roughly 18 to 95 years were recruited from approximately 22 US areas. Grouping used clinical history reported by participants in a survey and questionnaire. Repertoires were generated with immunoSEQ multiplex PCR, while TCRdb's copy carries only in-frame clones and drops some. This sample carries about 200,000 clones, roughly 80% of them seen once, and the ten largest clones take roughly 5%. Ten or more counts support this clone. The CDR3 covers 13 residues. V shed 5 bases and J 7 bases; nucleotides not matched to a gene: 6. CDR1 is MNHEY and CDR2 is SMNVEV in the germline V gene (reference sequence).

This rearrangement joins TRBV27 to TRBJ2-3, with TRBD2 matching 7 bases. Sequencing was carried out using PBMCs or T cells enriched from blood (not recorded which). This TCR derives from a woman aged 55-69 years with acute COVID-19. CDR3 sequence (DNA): TGTGCCAGCAGTCCCGGGGGGAGCTATACGCAGTATTTT. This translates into CASSPGGSYTQYF.